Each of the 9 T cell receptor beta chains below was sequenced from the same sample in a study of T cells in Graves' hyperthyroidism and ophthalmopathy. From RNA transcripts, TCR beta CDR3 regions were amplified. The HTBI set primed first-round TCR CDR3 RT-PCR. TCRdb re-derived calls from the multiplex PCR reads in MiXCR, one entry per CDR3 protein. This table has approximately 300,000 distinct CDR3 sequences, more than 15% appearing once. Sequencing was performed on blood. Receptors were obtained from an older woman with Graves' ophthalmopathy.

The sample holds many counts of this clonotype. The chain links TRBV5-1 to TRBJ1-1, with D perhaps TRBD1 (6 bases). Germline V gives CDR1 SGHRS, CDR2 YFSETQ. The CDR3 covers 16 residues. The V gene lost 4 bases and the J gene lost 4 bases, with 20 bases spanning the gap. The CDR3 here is CASSLLGARGFTEAFF. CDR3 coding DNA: TGCGCCAGCAGCCTGCTGGGGGCGAGAGGTTTCACTGAAGCTTTCTTT. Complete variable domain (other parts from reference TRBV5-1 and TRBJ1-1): KAGVTQTPRYLIKTRGQQVTLSCSPISGHRSVSWYQQTPGQGLQFLFEYFSETQRNKGNFPGRFSGRQFSNSRSEMNVSTLELGDSALYLCASSLLGARGFTEAFFGQGTRLTVV.

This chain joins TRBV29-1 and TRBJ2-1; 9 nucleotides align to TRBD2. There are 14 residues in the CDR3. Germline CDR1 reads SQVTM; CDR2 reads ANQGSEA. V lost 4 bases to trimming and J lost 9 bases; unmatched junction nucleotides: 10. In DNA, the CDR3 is TGCAGCGTTGTAGTAGGGCGGGGGGGTCGTGAGCAGTTCTTC. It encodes CSVVVGRGGREQFF.

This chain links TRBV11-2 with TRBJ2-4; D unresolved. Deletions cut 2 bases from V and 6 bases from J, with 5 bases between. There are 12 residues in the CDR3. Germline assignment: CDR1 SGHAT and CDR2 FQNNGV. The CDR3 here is CASSLNANIQYF. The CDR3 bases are TGTGCCAGCAGCTTAAACGCAAACATTCAGTACTTC.

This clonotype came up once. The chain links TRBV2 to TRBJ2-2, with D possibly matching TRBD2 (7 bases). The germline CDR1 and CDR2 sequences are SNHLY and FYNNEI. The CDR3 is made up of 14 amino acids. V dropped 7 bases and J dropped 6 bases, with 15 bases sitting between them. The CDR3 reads CASKGGLVSGELFF. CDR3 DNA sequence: TGTGCCAGCAAGGGGGGGCTGGTGTCCGGGGAGCTGTTTTTT.

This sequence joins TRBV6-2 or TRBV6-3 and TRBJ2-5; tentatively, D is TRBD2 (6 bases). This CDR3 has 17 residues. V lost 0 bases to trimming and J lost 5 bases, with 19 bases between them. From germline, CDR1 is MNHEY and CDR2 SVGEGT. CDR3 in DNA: TGTGCCAGCAGTTACTCACCTGTTCGGGGGACCGATGAGACCCAGTACTTC. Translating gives CASSYSPVRGTDETQYF.

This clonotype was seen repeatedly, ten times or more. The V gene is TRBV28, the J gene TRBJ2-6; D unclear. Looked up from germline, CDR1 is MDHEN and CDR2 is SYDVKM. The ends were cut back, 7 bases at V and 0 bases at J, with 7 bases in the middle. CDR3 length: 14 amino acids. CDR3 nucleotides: TGTGCCAGCACCGATCCCTCTGGGGCCAACGTCCTGACTTTC. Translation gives CASTDPSGANVLTF.

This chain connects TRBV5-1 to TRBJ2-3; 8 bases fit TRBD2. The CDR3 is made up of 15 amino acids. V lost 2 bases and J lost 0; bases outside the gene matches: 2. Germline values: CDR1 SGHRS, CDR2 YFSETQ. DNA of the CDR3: TGCGCCAGCAGCTTTCAGCGGGGGAGCACAGATACGCAGTATTTT. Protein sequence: CASSFQRGSTDTQYF.

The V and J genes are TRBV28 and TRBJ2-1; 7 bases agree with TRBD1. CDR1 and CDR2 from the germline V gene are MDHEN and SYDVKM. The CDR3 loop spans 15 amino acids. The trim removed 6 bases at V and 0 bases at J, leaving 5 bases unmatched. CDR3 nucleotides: TGTGCCAGCAGACGATCAGGGGGCTCCTACAATGAGCAGTTCTTC. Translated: CASRRSGGSYNEQFF.

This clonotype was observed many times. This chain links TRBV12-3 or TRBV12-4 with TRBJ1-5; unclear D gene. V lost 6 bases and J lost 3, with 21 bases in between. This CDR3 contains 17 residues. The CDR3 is CASSQHSRVLVNQPQHF. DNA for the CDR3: TGTGCCAGCAGCCAACACAGTCGGGTGTTGGTCAATCAGCCCCAGCATTTT.